This entry is about one TCR beta chain. Its antigen is still unknown. Sequencing used immunoSEQ multiplex PCR; TCRdb keeps in-frame clones, though not all of them. Among 25,000 to 35,000 clones listed, 86% were seen once. This record comes from a study of OX40 agonist ivuxolimab in advanced cancers. Study results and caveats: Normalized expansion of T-cell clones was also low for some nonresponders. The mean number of expanded clones was higher in CD8+ T cells than in CD4+.

This CDR3 has 14 residues. Trimming took off 5 bases at V and 5 bases at J, with 15 bases between the two ends. From germline, CDR1 is SGHAT and CDR2 FQNNGV. Blood specimens came from baseline, cycle 4 day 1, and cycle 7 day 1. The chain joins TRBV11-2 to TRBJ2-5, with D perhaps TRBD2 (5 bases). The TCR comes from an adult with an advanced solid tumor such as melanoma, head and neck, liver or kidney cancer. The source material was CD4+ or CD8+ T cells sorted from blood, sampled in a trial of the OX40 agonist ivuxolimab. CDR3 sequence reads: CASSAPVGGETQYF. The CDR3 nucleotides read TGTGCCAGCAGCGCCCCGGTGGGCGGGGAGACCCAGTACTTC. The full variable domain, completed using reference TRBV11-2 and TRBJ2-5, is EAGVAQSPRYKIIEKRQSVAFWCNPISGHATLYWYQQILGQGPKLLIQFQNNGVVDDSQLPKDRFSAERLKGVDSTLKIQPAKLEDSAVYLCASSAPVGGETQYFGPGTRLLVL.